This entry lists 9 T cell receptor beta chains sequenced from one sample in a study of blood T cell repertoires in COVID-19. TCRdb's table, derived via immunoSEQ multiplex PCR, lists solely in-frame clones and lacks some. The data show around 72,000 clones, around 88% seen once. The sequenced material came from peripheral blood. The receptors come from a woman in her sixties or seventies with acute or convalescent COVID-19.

The V gene is TRBV5-8, the J gene TRBJ2-5, with 7 bases matching TRBD1. J was trimmed by 5 bases and V by 0 bases; bases with no gene match: 7. The CDR3 runs to 15 residues. The germline gives CDR1 SGHTS, CDR2 YDEGEE. The CDR3 nucleotides are TGTGCCAGCAGCTTGGGGGACAGAAGTAGGGAGACCCAGTACTTC. Protein product: CASSLGDRSRETQYF. The variable domain in full, completed from reference TRBV5-8 and TRBJ2-5, reads EAGVTQSPTHLIKTRGQQATLRCSPISGHTSVYWYQQALGLGLQFLLWYDEGEERNRGNFPPRFSGRQFPNYSSELNVNALELEDSALYLCASSLGDRSRETQYFGPGTRLLVL.

J is TRBJ2-7 and V is TRBV9; TRBD1 matches 7 bases. Germline lookup yields CDR1 SGDLS and CDR2 YYNGEE. CDR3 length equals 15 residues. Trimming cost V 2 bases and J 2 bases; bases outside gene matches: 7. Written as DNA, the CDR3 is TGTGCCAGCAGCGTCGGACAGGTTATGGCCTACGAGCAGTACTTC. The encoded protein is CASSVGQVMAYEQYF.

The CDR3, as DNA: TGTGCCAGTAGTCCCTCGACAGGGGGATCGTTGAATGAGCAGTTCTTC. Encoded protein: CASSPSTGGSLNEQFF. The J gene is TRBJ2-1, the V gene TRBV19; 9 positions agree with TRBD1. Trimming cost V 5 bases and J 7 bases; bases outside gene matches: 12. Germline-derived CDR1 and CDR2 are LNHDA and SQIVND (reference sequence). There are 16 residues in the CDR3.

This rearrangement joins TRBV24-1 to TRBJ2-3; TRBD1 is a possible D gene (8 bases). Germline assignment: CDR1 KGHDR and CDR2 SFDVKD. The CDR3 length is 17 residues. V was pared by 2 bases and J by 5 bases, with 19 bases between. The CDR3: CATSDSPQQGEGDTQYF. The DNA for the CDR3 is TGTGCCACCAGTGATTCACCTCAACAGGGGGAGGGAGATACGCAGTATTTT.

This rearrangement joins TRBV7-9 to TRBJ1-1; no definite D call. Germline values: CDR1 SEHNR, CDR2 FQNEAQ (reference sequence). CDR3 length: 14 amino acids. V gave up 5 bases and J gave up 10 bases, with 20 bases separating them. Written as DNA, the CDR3 is TGTGCCAGCAGCCCTTCTACACAGTCCCTGGGAGCTTTCTTT. Protein product: CASSPSTQSLGAFF.

A word on this clone: Other DNA sequences from this sample encode an identical CDR3 as well. This rearrangement joins TRBV6-6 to TRBJ1-6; TRBD1 aligns across 7 bases. This CDR3 is built from 15 residues. Germline loops: CDR1 MNHNY, CDR2 SVGAGI (reference sequence). Unmatched junction bases numbered 8, after V lost 5 bases and J lost 7 bases. The CDR3 bases are TGTGCCAGCAGTCCCTGGACAGGACGGAATTCACCCCTCCACTTT. Its translation: CASSPWTGRNSPLHF.

This clone has a single count. In the same sample, other DNA sequences code for this CDR3. This chain links TRBV9 with TRBJ2-2; TRBD1 matches at 8 bases. Trimming took 3 bases from V and 5 from J; bases not matched to a gene: 3. CDR1 is SGDLS and CDR2 is YYNGEE in the germline V gene. The CDR3 contains 14 residues. The DNA of the CDR3 is TGTGCCAGCAGCGCTACAGGGGGGACCGGGGAGCTGTTTTTT. Its protein product is CASSATGGTGELFF.

The rearrangement uses TRBV15 and TRBJ1-4, with D possibly being TRBD1 (6 bases). The CDR3 is 15 residues long. Trimming pared 3 bases from V and 7 bases from J, leaving 15 bases between. CDR1 LNHNV and CDR2 YYDKDF come from the germline V gene (reference sequence). The CDR3 is CATSRDTGLVEKLFF. CDR3 sequence (DNA): TGTGCCACCAGCAGGGATACAGGGCTGGTTGAAAAACTGTTTTTT.

The chain is built from TRBV4-1 and TRBJ1-5, with 7 positions matching TRBD1. Germline V gene lookup returns CDR1 MGHRA and CDR2 YSYEKL. The V segment lost 4 bases and the J segment 0 bases; nucleotides outside the gene matches: 6. The CDR3 totals 16 residues. The CDR3: CASSLATGHSNQPQHF. The CDR3 nucleotides read TGCGCCAGCAGCCTTGCGACAGGGCATAGCAATCAGCCCCAGCATTTT.